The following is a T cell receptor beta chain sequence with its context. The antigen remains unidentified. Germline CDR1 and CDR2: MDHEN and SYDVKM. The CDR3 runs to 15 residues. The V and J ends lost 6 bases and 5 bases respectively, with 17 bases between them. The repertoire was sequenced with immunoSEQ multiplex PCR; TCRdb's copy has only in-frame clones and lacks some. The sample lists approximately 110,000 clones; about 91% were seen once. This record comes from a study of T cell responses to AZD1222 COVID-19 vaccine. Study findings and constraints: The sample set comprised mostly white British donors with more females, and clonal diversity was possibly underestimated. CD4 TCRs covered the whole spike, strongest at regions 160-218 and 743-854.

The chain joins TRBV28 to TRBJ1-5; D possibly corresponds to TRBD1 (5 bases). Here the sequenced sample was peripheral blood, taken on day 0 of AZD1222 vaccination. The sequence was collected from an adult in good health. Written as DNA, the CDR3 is TGTGCCAGCAGCCCCCTCATGCAGGGCGATCAGCCCCAGCATTTT. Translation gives CASSPLMQGDQPQHF.